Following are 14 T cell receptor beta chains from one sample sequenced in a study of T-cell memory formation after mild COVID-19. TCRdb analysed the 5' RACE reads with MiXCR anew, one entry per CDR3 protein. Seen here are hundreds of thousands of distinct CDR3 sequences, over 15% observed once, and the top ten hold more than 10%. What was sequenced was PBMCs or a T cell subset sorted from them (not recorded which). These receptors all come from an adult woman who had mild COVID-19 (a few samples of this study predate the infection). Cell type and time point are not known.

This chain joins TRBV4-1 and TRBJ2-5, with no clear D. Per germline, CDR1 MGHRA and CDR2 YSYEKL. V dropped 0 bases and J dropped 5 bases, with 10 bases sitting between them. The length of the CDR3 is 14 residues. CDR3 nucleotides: TGCGCCAGCAGCCAAGATATCCATGGGGAGACCCAGTACTTC. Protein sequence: CASSQDIHGETQYF.

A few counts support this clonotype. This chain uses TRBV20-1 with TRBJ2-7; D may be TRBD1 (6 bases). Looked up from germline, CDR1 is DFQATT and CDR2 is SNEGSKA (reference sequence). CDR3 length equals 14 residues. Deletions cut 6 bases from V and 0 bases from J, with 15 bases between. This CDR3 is CSAESPGDSYEQYF. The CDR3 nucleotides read TGCAGTGCCGAAAGTCCAGGGGACTCCTACGAGCAGTACTTC.

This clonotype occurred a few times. CDR3 DNA: TGTGCCAGCAGCCCCCCCCTCGCTAGCGGTCATATCGATTGGGATGAGCAGTTCTTC. Encoded protein: CASSPPLASGHIDWDEQFF. The genes are TRBV7-9 and TRBJ2-1; 7 nucleotides match TRBD2. After removal of 5 bases from V and 8 bases from J, the junction contained 24 bases not matched to a gene. The germline gives CDR1 SEHNR, CDR2 FQNEAQ (reference sequence). The CDR3 sequence is 19 residues long.

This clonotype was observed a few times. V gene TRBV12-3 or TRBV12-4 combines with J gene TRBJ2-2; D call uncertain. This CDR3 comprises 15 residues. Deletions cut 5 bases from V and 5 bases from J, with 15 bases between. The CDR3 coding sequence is TGTGCCAGCAGTCCTCCGAGTGCAGCAACCGGGGAGCTGTTTTTT. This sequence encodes CASSPPSAATGELFF.

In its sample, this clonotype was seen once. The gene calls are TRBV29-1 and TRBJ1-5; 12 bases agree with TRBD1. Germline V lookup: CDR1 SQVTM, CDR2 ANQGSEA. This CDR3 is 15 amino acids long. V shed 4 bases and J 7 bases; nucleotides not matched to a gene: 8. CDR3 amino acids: CSVATGTGGGQPQHF. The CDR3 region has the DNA TGCAGCGTTGCTACCGGGACAGGGGGCGGGCAGCCCCAGCATTTT.

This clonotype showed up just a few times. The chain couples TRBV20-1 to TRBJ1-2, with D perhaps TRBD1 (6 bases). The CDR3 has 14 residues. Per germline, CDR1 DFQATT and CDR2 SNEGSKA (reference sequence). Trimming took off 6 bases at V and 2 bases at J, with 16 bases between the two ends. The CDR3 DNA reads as TGCAGTGCCAGCGTGGGGGGCCTCAACTATGGCTACACCTTC. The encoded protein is CSASVGGLNYGYTF.

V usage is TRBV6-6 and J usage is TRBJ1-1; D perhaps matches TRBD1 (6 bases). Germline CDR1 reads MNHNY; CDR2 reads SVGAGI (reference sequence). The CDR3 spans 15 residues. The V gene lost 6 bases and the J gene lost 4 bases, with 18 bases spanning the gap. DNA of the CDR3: TGTGCCAGCAGCTTGTTACAGGGCGAGAGCACTGAAGCTTTCTTT. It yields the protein CASSLLQGESTEAFF.

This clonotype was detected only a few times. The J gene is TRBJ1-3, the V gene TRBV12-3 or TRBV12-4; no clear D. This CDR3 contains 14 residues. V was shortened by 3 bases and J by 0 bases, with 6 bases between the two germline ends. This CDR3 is CASSFRSSGNTIYF. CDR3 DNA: TGTGCCAGCAGTTTCCGGAGCTCTGGAAACACCATATATTTT.

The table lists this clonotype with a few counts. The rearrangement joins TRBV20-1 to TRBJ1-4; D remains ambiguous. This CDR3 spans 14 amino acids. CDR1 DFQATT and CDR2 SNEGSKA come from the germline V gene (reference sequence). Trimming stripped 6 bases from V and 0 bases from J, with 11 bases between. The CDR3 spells CSAPSGTTNEKLFF. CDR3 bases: TGCAGTGCGCCGAGCGGGACAACTAATGAAAAACTGTTTTTT.

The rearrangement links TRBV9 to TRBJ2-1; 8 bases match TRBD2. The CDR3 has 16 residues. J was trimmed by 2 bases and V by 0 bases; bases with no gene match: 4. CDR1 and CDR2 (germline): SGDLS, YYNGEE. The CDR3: CASSVGGSGTYNEQFF. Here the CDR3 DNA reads TGTGCCAGCAGCGTAGGGGGTAGCGGGACCTACAATGAGCAGTTCTTC.

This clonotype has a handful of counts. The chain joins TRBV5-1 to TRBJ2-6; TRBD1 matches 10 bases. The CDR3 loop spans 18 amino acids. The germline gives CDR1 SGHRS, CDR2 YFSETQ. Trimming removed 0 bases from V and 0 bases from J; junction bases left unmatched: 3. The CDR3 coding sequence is TGCGCCAGCAGCTTGGACGGGACAGGGGTCTCTGGGGCCAACGTCCTGACTTTC. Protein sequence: CASSLDGTGVSGANVLTF. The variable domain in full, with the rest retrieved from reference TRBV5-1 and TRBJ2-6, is KAGVTQTPRYLIKTRGQQVTLSCSPISGHRSVSWYQQTPGQGLQFLFEYFSETQRNKGNFPGRFSGRQFSNSRSEMNVSTLELGDSALYLCASSLDGTGVSGANVLTFGAGSRLTVL.

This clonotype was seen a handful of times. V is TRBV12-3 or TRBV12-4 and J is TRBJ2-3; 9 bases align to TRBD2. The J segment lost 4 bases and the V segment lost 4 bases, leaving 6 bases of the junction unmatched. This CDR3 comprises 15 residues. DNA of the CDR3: TGTGCCAGCAGTTATGCGGGGGGGTTATCAGATACGCAGTATTTT. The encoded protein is CASSYAGGLSDTQYF.

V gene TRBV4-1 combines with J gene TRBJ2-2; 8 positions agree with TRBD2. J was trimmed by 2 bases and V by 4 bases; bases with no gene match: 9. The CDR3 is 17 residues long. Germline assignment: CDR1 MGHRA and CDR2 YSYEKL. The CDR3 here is CASSPGGGRLNTGELFF. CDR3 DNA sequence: TGCGCCAGCAGCCCGGGGGGCGGGAGGCTCAACACCGGGGAGCTGTTTTTT.

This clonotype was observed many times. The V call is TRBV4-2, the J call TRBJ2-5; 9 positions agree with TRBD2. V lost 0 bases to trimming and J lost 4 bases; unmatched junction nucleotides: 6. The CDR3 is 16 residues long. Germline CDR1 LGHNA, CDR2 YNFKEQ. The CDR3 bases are TGTGCCAGCAGCCAAGATTCGGCGGGAGGGCCAGAGACCCAGTACTTC. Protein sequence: CASSQDSAGGPETQYF.